This T cell receptor beta chain was identified during a study of blood T cells in healthy people across ages. A second about 7 to 11 cycle PCR used barcoded and J-beta primers. TCRdb called the 5' RACE reads again in MiXCR, with one record for every CDR3 protein. The data contain around 990,000 distinct CDR3 sequences, less than 25% of them seen just once; the ten biggest clones take up about 0.8%. This clonotype appeared a few times. The antigen is unknown. General study points: Long-lived donors exceeded aged donors in naive CD4+ cells and diversity.

The CDR3 extends over 14 amino acids. Germline V gene data show CDR1 as DFQATT and CDR2 as SNEGSKA (reference sequence). Unmatched junction bases numbered 9, after V lost 6 bases and J lost 7 bases. The same data also went into a second study, on T cells of mothers and their children. As reported in that work: With the M1S primer of the second PCR, sample barcodes and 2-4 random nucleotides were added. In unrelated and related pairs, TCR recombination output is shaped in a similar way by thymic selection.

The TCR originated in a girl aged 2-10 years in good health. The chain uses TRBV20-1 and TRBJ2-7; 13 nucleotides match TRBD2. Sequencing used blood. CDR3 DNA: TGCAGTGCCCTACTAGCGGGAGGGCCTCGGGAGCAGTACTTC. Its translation is CSALLAGGPREQYF.